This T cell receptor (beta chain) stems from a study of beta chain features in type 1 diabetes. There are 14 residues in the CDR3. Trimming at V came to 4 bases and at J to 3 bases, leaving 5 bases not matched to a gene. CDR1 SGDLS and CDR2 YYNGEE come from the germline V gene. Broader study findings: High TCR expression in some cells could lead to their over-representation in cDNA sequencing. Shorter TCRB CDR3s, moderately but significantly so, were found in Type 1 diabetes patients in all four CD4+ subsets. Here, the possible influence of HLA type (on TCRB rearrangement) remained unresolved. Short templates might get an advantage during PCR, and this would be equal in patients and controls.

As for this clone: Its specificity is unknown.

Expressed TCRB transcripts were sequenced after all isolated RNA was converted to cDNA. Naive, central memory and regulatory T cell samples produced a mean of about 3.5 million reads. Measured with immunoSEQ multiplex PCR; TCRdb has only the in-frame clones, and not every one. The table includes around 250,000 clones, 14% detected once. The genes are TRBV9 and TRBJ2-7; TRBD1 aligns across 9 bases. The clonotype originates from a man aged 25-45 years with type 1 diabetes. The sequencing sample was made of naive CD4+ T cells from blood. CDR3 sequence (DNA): TGTGCCAGCAGCCCGGGACAGGGAGACTACGAGCAGTACTTC. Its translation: CASSPGQGDYEQYF.